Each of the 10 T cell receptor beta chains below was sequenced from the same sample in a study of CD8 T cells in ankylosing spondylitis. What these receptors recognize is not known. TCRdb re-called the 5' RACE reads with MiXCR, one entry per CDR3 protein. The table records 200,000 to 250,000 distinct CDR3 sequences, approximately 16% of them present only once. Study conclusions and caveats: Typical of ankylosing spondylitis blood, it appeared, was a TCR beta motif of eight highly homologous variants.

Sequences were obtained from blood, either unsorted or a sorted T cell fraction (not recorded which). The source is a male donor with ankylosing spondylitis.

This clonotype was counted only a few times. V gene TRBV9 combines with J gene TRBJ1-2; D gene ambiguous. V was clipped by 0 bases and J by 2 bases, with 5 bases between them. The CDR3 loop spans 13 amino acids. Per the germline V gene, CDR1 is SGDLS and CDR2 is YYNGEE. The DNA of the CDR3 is TGTGCCAGCAGCGTAGAACAGAACTATGGCTACACCTTC. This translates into CASSVEQNYGYTF.

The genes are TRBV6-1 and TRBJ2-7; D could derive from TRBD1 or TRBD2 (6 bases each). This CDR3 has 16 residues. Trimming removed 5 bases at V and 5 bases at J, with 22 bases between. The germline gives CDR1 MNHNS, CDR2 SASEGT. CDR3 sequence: CASSQGVRGALDEQYF. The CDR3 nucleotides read TGTGCCAGCAGTCAAGGGGTTAGGGGGGCTCTAGACGAGCAGTACTTC.

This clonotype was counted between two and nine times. The CDR3 nucleotides are TGTGCCAGCAGTTACTCGTCTATCGGGGCAGATACGCAGTATTTT. It is translated as CASSYSSIGADTQYF. This chain links TRBV6-5 with TRBJ2-3; tentative D call: TRBD2 (5 bases). Per the germline V gene, CDR1 is MNHEY and CDR2 is SVGAGI. The CDR3 is made up of 15 amino acids. Trimming stripped 0 bases from V and 4 bases from J, with 11 bases between.

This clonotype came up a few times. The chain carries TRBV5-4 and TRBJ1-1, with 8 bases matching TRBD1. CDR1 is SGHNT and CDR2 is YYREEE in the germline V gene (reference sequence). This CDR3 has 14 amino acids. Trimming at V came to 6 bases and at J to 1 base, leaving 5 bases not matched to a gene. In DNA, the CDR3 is TGTGCCAGCACCGAGACAGGGGAGAACACTGAAGCTTTCTTT. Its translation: CASTETGENTEAFF.

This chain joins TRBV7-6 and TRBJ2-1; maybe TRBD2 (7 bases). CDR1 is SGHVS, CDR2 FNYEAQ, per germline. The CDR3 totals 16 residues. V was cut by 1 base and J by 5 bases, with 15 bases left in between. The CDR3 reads CASSLVTGGYNNEQFF. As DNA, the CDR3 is TGTGCCAGCAGCTTAGTAACGGGGGGCTACAACAATGAGCAGTTCTTC.

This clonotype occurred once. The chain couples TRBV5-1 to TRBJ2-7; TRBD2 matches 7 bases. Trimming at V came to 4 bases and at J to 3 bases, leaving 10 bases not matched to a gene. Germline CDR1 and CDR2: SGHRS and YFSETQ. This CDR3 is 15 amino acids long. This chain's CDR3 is CASSLPGTTDYEQYF. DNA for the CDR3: TGCGCCAGCAGCCTCCCCGGGACTACCGACTACGAGCAGTACTTC.

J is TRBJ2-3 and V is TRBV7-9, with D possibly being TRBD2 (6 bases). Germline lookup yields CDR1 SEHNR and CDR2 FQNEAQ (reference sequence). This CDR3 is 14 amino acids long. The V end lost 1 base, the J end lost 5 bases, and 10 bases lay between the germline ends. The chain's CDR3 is CASSLVGRGDTQYF. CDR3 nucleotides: TGTGCCAGCAGCTTAGTCGGGCGGGGAGATACGCAGTATTTT.

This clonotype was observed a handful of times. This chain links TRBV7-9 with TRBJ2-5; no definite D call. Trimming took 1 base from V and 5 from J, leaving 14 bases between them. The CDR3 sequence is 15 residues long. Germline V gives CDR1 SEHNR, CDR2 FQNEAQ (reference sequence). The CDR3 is CASSLDTLPGETQYF. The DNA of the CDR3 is TGTGCCAGCAGCTTAGACACCCTACCTGGGGAGACCCAGTACTTC.

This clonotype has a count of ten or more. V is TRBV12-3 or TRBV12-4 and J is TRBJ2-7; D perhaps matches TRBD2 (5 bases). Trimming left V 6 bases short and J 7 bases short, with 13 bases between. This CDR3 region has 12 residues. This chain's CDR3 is CASSRFSGEQYF. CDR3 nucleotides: TGTGCCAGCAGCCGATTCTCGGGGGAGCAGTACTTC.

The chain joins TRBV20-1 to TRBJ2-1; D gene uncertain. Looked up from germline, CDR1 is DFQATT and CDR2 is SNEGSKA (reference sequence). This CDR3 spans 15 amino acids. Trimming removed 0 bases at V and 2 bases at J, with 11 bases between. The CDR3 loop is CSAREPGAPYNEQFF. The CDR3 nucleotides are TGCAGTGCTAGAGAACCCGGAGCCCCCTACAATGAGCAGTTCTTC.